The present TCR beta chain was sequenced within a study of regulatory T cells in long-lasting Graves disease. Through Arm-PCR of CDR3 regions and iRepertoire HTBI primers, TCR beta libraries were built. TCRdb recomputed calls from the multiplex PCR reads with MiXCR, one row per CDR3 protein. The table lists about 540,000 distinct CDR3 sequences, 13% of them singletons, with roughly a tenth in the top ten. Time point in this sample: newly diagnosed GD, antithyroid drugs for less than 3 months. From RNA extracted from PBMCs, the TCR library was made. Per the germline V gene, CDR1 is SGHDT and CDR2 is YYEEEE. CDR3 size: 12 residues. The V gene lost 3 bases and the J gene lost 9 bases, with 10 bases spanning the gap. This clonotype was found a few times. These records were also assigned to another study, of T cells in Graves' hyperthyroidism and ophthalmopathy. From that study: When ophthalmopathy did not progress within 18 months, Graves' hyperthyroidism was considered stable. Most thyroid clonotypes expanded above 0.001 were also detected in blood. Separation of ophthalmopathy from stable hyperthyroidism was achieved by a 13 V-J model.

This sequence was found in a man aged 25 to 45 with Graves disease. The chain links TRBV5-6 to TRBJ1-5; TRBD1 is a possible D gene (5 bases). Sequencing was performed on peripheral blood mononuclear cells (PBMCs), taken at new diagnosis, from a patient treated with antithyroid drugs. The CDR3 DNA is TGTGCCAGCAGCTGGGGGTCTGGGCCCCAGCATTTT. It is translated as CASSWGSGPQHF.